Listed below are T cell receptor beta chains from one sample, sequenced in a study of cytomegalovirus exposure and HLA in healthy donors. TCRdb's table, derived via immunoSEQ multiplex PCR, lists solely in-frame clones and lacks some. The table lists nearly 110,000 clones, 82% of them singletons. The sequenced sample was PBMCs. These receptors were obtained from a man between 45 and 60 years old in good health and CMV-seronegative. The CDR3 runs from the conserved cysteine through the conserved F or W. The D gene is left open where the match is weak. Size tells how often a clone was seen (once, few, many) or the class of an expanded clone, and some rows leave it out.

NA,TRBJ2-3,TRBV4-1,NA,TGCGCCAGCAGCTCTCAGTACCGAGCGGAAAGCACAGATACGCAGTATTTT,CASSSQYRAESTDTQYF
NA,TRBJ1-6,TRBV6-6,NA,TGTGCCAGCAGTTACTCGAAGGAGGTTTCACCCCTCCACTTT,CASSYSKEVSPLHF
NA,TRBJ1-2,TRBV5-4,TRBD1,TGTGCCAGCAGTTTCCCGGGACAGGGCTATGGCTACACCTTC,CASSFPGQGYGYTF
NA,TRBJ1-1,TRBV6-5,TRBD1,TGTGCCAGCAGTTTCGCCGGGACAGTGAACACTGAAGCTTTCTTT,CASSFAGTVNTEAFF
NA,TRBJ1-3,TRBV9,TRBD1,TGTGCCAGCAGCGTTTATGACAGGGGCCCTGGAAACACCATATATTTT,CASSVYDRGPGNTIYF
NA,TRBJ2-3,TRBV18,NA,TGTGCCAGCTCACCACCGGACTTACTCTTCACAGATACGCAGTATTTT,CASSPPDLLFTDTQYF
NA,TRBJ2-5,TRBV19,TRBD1,TGTGCCACCAAGGACAGGGCAGAGACCCAGTACTTC,CATKDRAETQYF
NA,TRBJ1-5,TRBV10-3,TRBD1,TGTGCCATCAGTGAGGGACAGGGGAGCAAGCCCCAGCATTTT,CAISEGQGSKPQHF
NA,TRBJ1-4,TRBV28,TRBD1,TGTGCCAGCAGTTATGGTGGACAGGGGGCGGGAGGGGAAAAACTGTTTTTT,CASSYGGQGAGGEKLFF
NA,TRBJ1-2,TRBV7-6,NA,TGTGCCAGCAGCTCGGGAGTTTATGGCTACACCTTC,CASSSGVYGYTF
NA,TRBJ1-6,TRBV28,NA,TGTGCCAGCAGTTTGGGGGGGACACGCTATAATTCACCCCTCCACTTT,CASSLGGTRYNSPLHF
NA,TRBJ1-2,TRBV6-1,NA,TGTGCCAGCCTCTTGGGAGCTAACTATGGCTACACCTTC,CASLLGANYGYTF
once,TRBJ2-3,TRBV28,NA,TGTGCCAGCAATAGACTTAGCACAGATACGCAGTATTTT,CASNRLSTDTQYF
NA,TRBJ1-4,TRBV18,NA,TGTGCCAGCTCACCGAACACCGGGAATAATGAAAAACTGTTTTTT,CASSPNTGNNEKLFF
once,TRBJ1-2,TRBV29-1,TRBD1,TGCAGCACGACGGGACAGGGGAACGGCTACACCTTC,CSTTGQGNGYTF
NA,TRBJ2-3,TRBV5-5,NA,TGTGCCAGCAGCTTGATTATGGAGTACCTAGATACGCAGTATTTT,CASSLIMEYLDTQYF
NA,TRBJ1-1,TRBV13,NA,TGTGCCAGCAGCTCAAGGACAGCCATGAACACTGAAGCTTTCTTT,CASSSRTAMNTEAFF
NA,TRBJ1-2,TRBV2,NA,TGTGCCAGCACCCCAGACATTCCGAGTGGCTACACCTTC,CASTPDIPSGYTF